This entry features one TCR beta chain sequence. This sample stems from a study of blood T cell repertoires in COVID-19. Data came from immunoSEQ multiplex PCR; TCRdb stores just in-frame clones and leaves some out. The sample lists some 83,000 clones; around 88% were seen once. There are 16 residues in the CDR3. Trimming shortened V by 4 bases and J by 0 bases, and 15 bases separated the two germline ends. CDR1 is ENHRY, CDR2 SYGVKD, per germline. The source of this sequence is a woman older than 75 with active or convalescent COVID-19. The rearrangement joins TRBV10-3 to TRBJ1-1; maybe TRBD1 (6 bases). Sequenced sample: peripheral blood. The CDR3 coding sequence is TGTGCCATCAGTGCCCGGCAGGGGCTCATGAACACTGAAGCTTTCTTT. It translates to CAISARQGLMNTEAFF.